These 19 T cell receptor beta chains were all obtained from the same sample, sequenced in a study of T cell responses to AZD1222 COVID-19 vaccine. Profiling relied on immunoSEQ multiplex PCR, and the TCRdb table lists in-frame clones only, not all of them. The sample shows about 120,000 clones, approximately 90% of them seen only once. Here the sequenced sample was peripheral blood, taken on day 0 of AZD1222 vaccination. The receptors originated from an adult in good health.

V and J are TRBV10-2 and TRBJ1-2; maybe TRBD1 (5 bases). V was trimmed by 3 bases and J by 2 bases, leaving 13 bases between them. CDR3 length: 15 amino acids. Germline CDR1 is WSHSY and CDR2 is SAAADI. The CDR3 loop reads CASSEYQGVNYGYTF. CDR3 bases: TGCGCCAGCAGTGAATATCAGGGCGTGAACTATGGCTACACCTTC.

As for this clone: Relative to the germline gene, one junction end is altered; a read error may explain this. The CDR3 here is CASSLGQGKGYTF. In DNA, the CDR3 is TGTGCCAGTAGCTTAGGACAGGGGAAGGGCTACACCTTC. The chain links TRBV7-2 to TRBJ1-2, with 9 bases fitting TRBD1. CDR1 is SGHTA, CDR2 FQGNSA, per germline. The CDR3 loop spans 13 amino acids.

The chain is built from TRBV4-3 and TRBJ1-2; D is unresolved. Germline V gives CDR1 LGHNA, CDR2 YSLEER. Deletions cut 0 bases from V and 2 bases from J, with 13 bases between. The CDR3 has 16 amino acids. CDR3 nucleotides: TGCGCCAGCAGCCAAGATCAGAGGGCAGGCAACTATGGCTACACCTTC. Its translation: CASSQDQRAGNYGYTF.

V gene TRBV4-3 combines with J gene TRBJ1-2; the match to TRBD1 covers 10 bases. The CDR3 runs to 17 residues. Germline V gives CDR1 LGHNA, CDR2 YSLEER. Losses at the gene ends were 1 base for V and 2 bases for J; bases not matched to a gene: 7. CDR3 loop: CASSQGLGTGENYGYTF. For the CDR3, the DNA is TGCGCCAGCAGCCAAGGGCTCGGGACAGGGGAAAACTATGGCTACACCTTC.

The chain combines TRBV11-2 with TRBJ1-6; 7 bases align to TRBD1. Germline CDR1 and CDR2: SGHAT and FQNNGV. V lost 4 bases, J lost 10 bases, and 16 bases stayed unmatched. CDR3 length: 17 residues. CDR3 sequence: CASSSLFRDSDESPLHF. CDR3 nucleotides: TGTGCCAGCAGCTCTCTCTTCCGGGACAGTGATGAATCACCCCTCCACTTT.

The CDR3 bases are TGTGCCTTTGAAGGGTCCTACAATGAGCAGTTCTTC. Its translation is CAFEGSYNEQFF. This rearrangement joins TRBV30 to TRBJ2-1; D gene unclear. The V and J ends lost 7 bases and 1 base respectively, with 8 bases between them. The CDR3 runs 12 residues. CDR1 and CDR2 from the germline V gene are GTSNPN and SVGIG (reference sequence).

J is TRBJ1-2 and V is TRBV28; weak D call: TRBD1 (5 bases). This CDR3 has 13 amino acids. In germline, CDR1 is MDHEN, CDR2 SYDVKM. The V gene lost 6 bases and the J gene lost 8 bases, with 16 bases spanning the gap. The DNA of the CDR3 is TGTGCCAGCAGAGGGACTTGGGGTCAAGGCTACACCTTC. Amino acids: CASRGTWGQGYTF.

This chain uses TRBV3-1 (or the pseudogene TRBV3-2) with TRBJ2-7; 11 nucleotides align to TRBD2. V was pared by 2 bases and J by 5 bases, with 5 bases of the junction left unmatched. The CDR3 runs to 15 residues. Germline-derived CDR1 and CDR2 are LGHDT and YNNKEL (reference sequence). The CDR3 loop reads CASSQMTSGTHEQYF. The CDR3 region has the DNA TGTGCCAGCAGCCAAATGACTAGCGGGACCCACGAGCAGTACTTC.

This clone has only one observation. The chain employs TRBV27 and TRBJ1-1; 8 bases line up with TRBD1. Germline V gene lookup returns CDR1 MNHEY and CDR2 SMNVEV (reference sequence). The ends lost 6 bases at V and 1 base at J; junction bases unmatched: 7. The CDR3 loop spans 15 amino acids. The CDR3 protein is CASSPQGARNTEAFF. CDR3 bases: TGTGCCAGCAGCCCTCAGGGGGCCAGGAACACTGAAGCTTTCTTT.

The CDR3 reads CASGLVITGRSQPQHF. The CDR3 DNA is TGTGCTAGTGGTTTGGTAATTACAGGGAGATCCCAGCCCCAGCATTTT. V and J are TRBV12-5 and TRBJ1-5; D perhaps matches TRBD1 (6 bases). The CDR3 spans 16 residues. Germline CDR1 LGHNT, CDR2 FRNRAP. Trimming took off 0 bases at V and 7 bases at J, with 16 bases between the two ends.

The J gene is TRBJ1-5, the V gene TRBV10-2; D might be TRBD1 (6 bases). The CDR3 runs to 12 residues. V was clipped by 4 bases and J by 10 bases, with 11 bases between them. CDR1 WSHSY and CDR2 SAAADI come from the germline V gene. CDR3 amino acids: CASSVGGSPQHF. In DNA form, the CDR3 reads TGCGCCAGCAGTGTAGGGGGTAGCCCCCAGCATTTT.

V is TRBV11-3 and J is TRBJ2-1; unclear D gene. Germline V lookup: CDR1 SGHNT, CDR2 YENEEA. Trimming cost V 1 base and J 5 bases, with 3 bases left between them. The CDR3 extends over 12 amino acids. The CDR3 sequence is CASSLGNNEQFF. In nucleotides, the CDR3 is TGTGCCAGCAGCTTAGGTAACAATGAGCAGTTCTTC. Combining the CDR3 with reference TRBV11-3 and TRBJ2-1 gives the whole variable domain EAGVVQSPRYKIIEKKQPVAFWCNPISGHNTLYWYLQNLGQGPELLIRYENEEAVDDSQLPKDRFSAERLKGVDSTLKIQPAELGDSAVYLCASSLGNNEQFFGPGTRLTVL.

This clone was counted a single time. The chain combines TRBV9 with TRBJ1-5; D may be TRBD1 (5 bases). The CDR3 loop spans 14 amino acids. The V and J ends lost 7 bases and 1 base respectively, with 12 bases between them. CDR1 is SGDLS, CDR2 YYNGEE, per germline. The CDR3 here is CASGGDRSNQPQHF. The CDR3 DNA sequence: TGTGCCAGCGGGGGGGATCGGAGCAATCAGCCCCAGCATTTT.

This clone was seen once. This rearrangement joins TRBV4-3 to TRBJ1-5, with a tentative D call TRBD1 (5 bases). Deletions cut 0 bases from V and 6 bases from J, with 9 bases between. This CDR3 contains 14 residues. The germline gives CDR1 LGHNA, CDR2 YSLEER. The CDR3 DNA sequence: TGCGCCAGCAGCCAAGATGTGGGGCTTCAGCCCCAGCATTTT. Translated: CASSQDVGLQPQHF.

DNA of the CDR3: TGTGCCAGCAGCCAAGACCACGGCTATGGCTACACCTTC. It is translated as CASSQDHGYGYTF. V usage is TRBV4-2 and J usage is TRBJ1-2; D call uncertain. V was cut by 0 bases and J by 4 bases, with 6 bases left in between. Germline CDR1 and CDR2: LGHNA and YNFKEQ. The CDR3 is made up of 13 amino acids.

The chain carries TRBV10-3 and TRBJ1-1; D possibly corresponds to TRBD1 (5 bases). V was trimmed by 3 bases and J by 2 bases, leaving 10 bases between them. Per the germline V gene, CDR1 is ENHRY and CDR2 is SYGVKD. The CDR3 extends over 14 amino acids. CDR3 protein: CAISDQGLNTEAFF. The CDR3 DNA sequence: TGTGCCATCAGTGATCAGGGACTTAACACTGAAGCTTTCTTT.

This clone was seen a single time. The J gene is TRBJ1-5, the V gene TRBV4-1; 7 bases match TRBD1. V shed 1 base and J 0 bases; nucleotides not matched to a gene: 3. The CDR3 is 16 residues long. Looked up from germline, CDR1 is MGHRA and CDR2 is YSYEKL. The CDR3 coding sequence is TGCGCCAGCAGCCAAGTGGGACAGAATAGCAATCAGCCCCAGCATTTT. Translation gives CASSQVGQNSNQPQHF.

The V call is TRBV7-2, the J call TRBJ2-5; 14 bases are a match to TRBD2. V lost 2 bases to trimming and J lost 2 bases; unmatched junction nucleotides: 7. The CDR3 sequence is 18 residues long. Germline lookup yields CDR1 SGHTA and CDR2 FQGNSA. CDR3 nucleotides: TGTGCCAGCAGCTTACGACTAGCGGGAGGGCCGGCGCAAGAGACCCAGTACTTC. It encodes CASSLRLAGGPAQETQYF.

V gene TRBV15 combines with J gene TRBJ2-2; D is uncertain. Germline V gene lookup returns CDR1 LNHNV and CDR2 YYDKDF (reference sequence). Between the trimmed V and J ends, which lost 1 base and 4 bases, there was a span of 1 base. The CDR3 sequence is 12 residues long. The CDR3 loop reads CATSRVTGELFF. The CDR3 DNA reads as TGTGCCACCAGCAGAGTCACCGGGGAGCTGTTTTTT.